Sequencing of this T cell receptor (beta chain) was carried out in a study of cytomegalovirus exposure and HLA in healthy donors. Study conclusions and caveats: Indistinguishable V segments such as TRBV6-2 and TRBV6-3 were excluded.

It was healthy bone marrow donors who served as donors. This CDR3 contains 16 residues. V was pared by 2 bases and J by 5 bases, with 14 bases between. The germline V gene has CDR1 SGHKS and CDR2 YYEKEE (reference sequence). Worth noting for this clone: Its antigen remains unknown.

Researchers ran the PCR with 60 Vbeta and 13 Jbeta primers. Some clones are missing from TCRdb's copy, which holds only in-frame ones; the method was immunoSEQ multiplex PCR. The sample carries 150,000 to 200,000 clones, 75% to 85% recorded once. J is TRBJ1-6 and V is TRBV5-5; TRBD1 might be the D (6 bases). The receptor comes from a man aged 45-65 years in good health and CMV-seropositive. The sequencing sample was made of PBMCs. The CDR3 loop is CASSLYVGQNNSPLHF. In DNA, the CDR3 is TGTGCCAGCAGCTTATACGTTGGACAGAATAATTCACCCCTCCACTTT.